Following are 30 T cell receptor beta chains from one sample sequenced in a study of technical replicates of blood from several donors. Produced via immunoSEQ multiplex PCR; TCRdb's table is partial and in-frame only. This sample yields tens of thousands of clones, of which around 95% are seen a single time; around 4.2% belongs to the top ten. Material: PBMCs. The receptors here all came from a human donor in good health. Some clones in this sample may be carry-over from other donors' samples.

J is TRBJ2-2 and V is TRBV15; D possibly corresponds to TRBD2 (5 bases). The germline V and J ends were trimmed by 0 bases and 9 bases, with 14 bases remaining between them. This CDR3 spans 15 amino acids. Germline V gene sequence: CDR1 LNHNV, CDR2 YYDKDF (reference sequence). The CDR3 protein is CATSRDRLAGRELFF. The CDR3 coding sequence is TGTGCCACCAGCAGAGATCGGCTAGCCGGGCGGGAGCTGTTTTTT.

The chain employs TRBV10-3 and TRBJ1-2, with 8 bases lining up with TRBD1. V dropped 5 bases and J dropped 6; count of bases not matched to a gene: 8. Germline V gene lookup returns CDR1 ENHRY and CDR2 SYGVKD. This CDR3 has 14 residues. CDR3 in amino acids: CAISTGGSSNGYTF. Here the CDR3 DNA reads TGTGCCATCAGTACAGGGGGAAGTTCCAATGGCTACACCTTC.

The chain has TRBV4-1 and TRBJ1-1; no firm D call. The V and J ends lost 4 bases and 3 bases respectively, with 12 bases between them. The germline CDR1 and CDR2 sequences are MGHRA and YSYEKL. The CDR3 runs to 14 residues. CDR3: CASSRNRPYTEAFF. Written as DNA, the CDR3 is TGCGCCAGCAGCCGAAACAGACCCTACACTGAAGCTTTCTTT.

This clone was seen just once. The chain couples TRBV7-8 to TRBJ2-7, with unresolved D. V was clipped by 5 bases and J by 3 bases, with 11 bases between them. Germline V gene data show CDR1 as SGHVS and CDR2 as FQNEAQ. This CDR3 region has 13 residues. The CDR3 loop is CASSPLVGYEQYF. CDR3 coding DNA: TGTGCCAGCAGCCCCCTAGTCGGCTACGAGCAGTACTTC.

This sequence joins TRBV4-1 and TRBJ2-1, with TRBD1 identical over 7 bases. Germline assignment: CDR1 MGHRA and CDR2 YSYEKL. V lost 1 base and J lost 3; bases outside the gene matches: 18. The CDR3 totals 20 residues. The CDR3 sequence: CASSQGSARLRDRYYNEQFF. The CDR3, as DNA: TGCGCCAGCAGCCAAGGTAGTGCTCGTCTTAGGGACAGATACTACAATGAGCAGTTCTTC.

The rearrangement uses TRBV7-9 and TRBJ1-5; D call uncertain. CDR1 and CDR2 (germline): SEHNR, FQNEAQ (reference sequence). V was clipped by 1 base and J by 3 bases, with 10 bases between them. The CDR3 is 15 amino acids. CDR3 amino acids: CASSLGAGNNQPQHF. CDR3 nucleotides: TGTGCCAGCAGCTTAGGGGCGGGAAACAATCAGCCCCAGCATTTT.

The chain has TRBV29-1 and TRBJ2-1; no clear D. The CDR3 has 13 amino acids. Trimming stripped 8 bases from V and 2 bases from J, with 13 bases between. Germline V lookup: CDR1 SQVTM, CDR2 ANQGSEA. This CDR3 is CSTDQDTYNEQFF. The CDR3 DNA sequence: TGCAGCACGGATCAAGACACCTACAATGAGCAGTTCTTC.

This chain connects TRBV5-4 to TRBJ2-7; D might be TRBD1 (6 bases). CDR3 size: 15 residues. Trimming cost V 3 bases and J 4 bases, with 17 bases left between them. The germline CDR1 and CDR2 sequences are SGHNT and YYREEE (reference sequence). CDR3 bases: TGTGCCAGCAGCTCCCGCGACAGGAAGAGTTACGAGCAGTACTTC. This gives the protein CASSSRDRKSYEQYF.

Here the CDR3 DNA reads TGTGCCAGCAGTGAATTGGGACTAGCCCCCGACGAGCAGTACTTC. Its protein product is CASSELGLAPDEQYF. The chain combines TRBV2 with TRBJ2-7; 9 bases match TRBD2. Germline V gives CDR1 SNHLY, CDR2 FYNNEI. The V segment lost 2 bases and the J segment 5 bases; nucleotides outside the gene matches: 7. This CDR3 comprises 15 residues.

The V call is TRBV5-4, the J call TRBJ2-7, with TRBD1 matching over 9 bases. With V trimmed by 3 bases and J by 7 bases, 11 bases remained unmatched. In germline, CDR1 is SGHNT, CDR2 YYREEE (reference sequence). CDR3 length equals 15 residues. CDR3 residues: CASSSTRDRVFEQYF. In DNA, the CDR3 is TGTGCCAGCAGCTCCACCCGGGACAGGGTTTTTGAGCAGTACTTC.

The chain joins TRBV15 to TRBJ2-5, with 9 bases matching TRBD2. V gave up 1 base and J gave up 2 bases; unmatched junction bases: 8. CDR3 length: 17 residues. Germline-derived CDR1 and CDR2 are LNHNV and YYDKDF (reference sequence). CDR3 DNA sequence: TGTGCCACCAGCAGAGGCCGACTAGCGGCCTATCAAGAGACCCAGTACTTC. The encoded protein is CATSRGRLAAYQETQYF.

The rearrangement uses TRBV5-4 and TRBJ1-4, with D perhaps TRBD1 (6 bases). The CDR3 consists of 15 residues. CDR1 and CDR2 (germline): SGHNT, YYREEE (reference sequence). V lost 2 bases and J lost 6, with 14 bases in between. The CDR3 region has the DNA TGTGCCAGCAGCTTAAAGACAGGCCAAGATGAAAAACTGTTTTTT. This sequence encodes CASSLKTGQDEKLFF.

This sequence joins TRBV5-6 and TRBJ1-2, with 11 positions matching TRBD1. CDR3 length: 14 residues. Germline V lookup: CDR1 SGHDT, CDR2 YYEEEE. V lost 3 bases, J lost 5 bases, and 3 bases stayed unmatched. Here the CDR3 reads CASSYGQGAYGYTF. CDR3 DNA sequence: TGTGCCAGCAGCTACGGACAGGGGGCTTATGGCTACACCTTC.

This clone was observed a single time. The chain uses TRBV5-1 and TRBJ2-7; D may be TRBD2 (5 bases). The CDR3 has 16 residues. V was pared by 1 base and J by 0 bases, with 14 bases between. Germline loops: CDR1 SGHRS, CDR2 YFSETQ. This CDR3 reads CASSLRGLGDSYEQYF. CDR3 in DNA: TGCGCCAGCAGCTTGCGAGGGTTGGGTGACTCCTACGAGCAGTACTTC. The complete variable domain, with remaining parts taken from reference TRBV5-1 and TRBJ2-7, reads KAGVTQTPRYLIKTRGQQVTLSCSPISGHRSVSWYQQTPGQGLQFLFEYFSETQRNKGNFPGRFSGRQFSNSRSEMNVSTLELGDSALYLCASSLRGLGDSYEQYFGPGTRLTVT.

On this clone itself: Compared with germline, one end of the junction differs, possibly owing to a read error. The J gene is TRBJ2-2, the V gene TRBV7-9, with 8 bases aligning to TRBD2. There are 15 residues in the CDR3. CDR1 is SEHNR and CDR2 is FQNEAQ in the germline V gene (reference sequence). The CDR3 sequence: CASSQYSGSAGELFF. The CDR3, as DNA: TGCGCCAGCAGCCAATACAGCGGGAGCGCCGGGGAGCTGTTTTTT.

J is TRBJ2-1 and V is TRBV4-3; TRBD2 matches at 10 bases. Germline CDR1 is LGHNA and CDR2 is YSLEER. The trim removed 5 bases at V and 6 bases at J, leaving 10 bases unmatched. The CDR3 has 16 residues. The CDR3 nucleotides read TGCGCCAGCAGCTCTCGGGCGAGCGGGGGGGGCAATGAGCAGTTCTTC. Translation gives CASSSRASGGGNEQFF.

V gene TRBV7-9 combines with J gene TRBJ2-3; 8 bases align to TRBD2. CDR3 size: 16 residues. CDR1 is SEHNR, CDR2 FQNEAQ, per germline (reference sequence). V lost 4 bases and J lost 6; bases outside the gene matches: 12. In nucleotides, the CDR3 is TGTGCCAGCAGCTGGACTGATAGCGGGGATTTGGATACGCAGTATTTT. Its protein product is CASSWTDSGDLDTQYF.

V is TRBV30 and J is TRBJ2-1; 7 positions agree with TRBD2. The J segment lost 7 bases and the V segment lost 4 bases, leaving 13 bases of the junction unmatched. The CDR3 has 15 residues. Per the germline V gene, CDR1 is GTSNPN and CDR2 is SVGIG (reference sequence). CDR3 nucleotides: TGTGCCTGGACGCCCCAGGCTAGCGGCCTAAATGAGCAGTTCTTC. Translated, it gives CAWTPQASGLNEQFF.

V gene TRBV7-7 combines with J gene TRBJ2-5; 8 nucleotides align to TRBD1. The ends lost 1 base at V and 3 bases at J; junction bases unmatched: 7. Germline CDR1 SSHAT, CDR2 FNYEAQ (reference sequence). CDR3 size: 16 residues. Written as DNA, the CDR3 is TGTGCCAGCAGCTTAGGGACAGGGCCAGTAAAAGAGACCCAGTACTTC. It yields the protein CASSLGTGPVKETQYF. Together with reference TRBV7-7 and TRBJ2-5, the CDR3 gives the full variable domain: GAGVSQSPRYKVTKRGQDVTLRCDPISSHATLYWYQQALGQGPEFLTYFNYEAQPDKSGLPSDRFSAERPEGSISTLTIQRTEQRDSAMYRCASSLGTGPVKETQYFGPGTRLLVL.

This chain connects TRBV27 to TRBJ2-3; 13 nucleotides agree with TRBD2. The CDR3 has 19 residues. Germline CDR1 reads MNHEY; CDR2 reads SMNVEV (reference sequence). V lost 4 bases, J lost 3 bases, and 13 bases stayed unmatched. The DNA of the CDR3 is TGTGCCAGCAGTTCCCCCATCGTACTAGCGGGAGGGAGGACAGATACGCAGTATTTT. It translates to CASSSPIVLAGGRTDTQYF.

The CDR3 protein is CASSSDRWYNEQFF. As DNA, the CDR3 is TGCGCCAGCAGTTCAGACAGGTGGTACAATGAGCAGTTCTTC. The chain carries TRBV5-1 and TRBJ2-1; a weak D match, TRBD1 (6 bases). Trimming stripped 5 bases from V and 4 bases from J, with 13 bases between. This CDR3 has 14 amino acids. Per germline, CDR1 SGHRS and CDR2 YFSETQ.

The gene calls are TRBV18 and TRBJ2-1, with 10 bases fitting TRBD2. This CDR3 contains 15 residues. Germline V lookup: CDR1 KGHSH, CDR2 LQKENI. V was pared by 3 bases and J by 9 bases, with 8 bases of the junction left unmatched. This CDR3 is CASSPLGTSEIEQFF. Written as DNA, the CDR3 is TGTGCCAGCTCACCCCTGGGGACTAGCGAGATTGAGCAGTTCTTC.

V usage is TRBV15 and J usage is TRBJ1-2; 7 bases line up with TRBD1. The CDR3 has 14 residues. After removal of 4 bases from V and 6 bases from J, the junction contained 8 bases not matched to a gene. CDR1 is LNHNV and CDR2 is YYDKDF in the germline V gene (reference sequence). As DNA, the CDR3 is TGTGCCACCAGCAAACGGGTTACAGGGGATGGCTACACCTTC. It yields the protein CATSKRVTGDGYTF.

The chain uses TRBV2 and TRBJ2-3, with TRBD1 as a possible D gene (6 bases). The CDR3 has 14 amino acids. Trimming stripped 6 bases from V and 2 bases from J, with 12 bases between. CDR1 and CDR2 (germline): SNHLY, FYNNEI. The CDR3 spells CASRYGQPTDTQYF. The CDR3 region has the DNA TGTGCCAGCAGATACGGACAGCCCACAGATACGCAGTATTTT. The full variable domain, with the rest looked up from reference TRBV2 and TRBJ2-3, is EPEVTQTPSHQVTQMGQEVILRCVPISNHLYFYWYRQILGQKVEFLVSFYNNEISEKSEIFDDQFSVERPDGSNFTLKIRSTKLEDSAMYFCASRYGQPTDTQYFGPGTRLTVL.

This chain connects TRBV6-1 to TRBJ2-5, with 8 bases aligning to TRBD1. The CDR3 is 13 amino acids. Germline CDR1 reads MNHNS; CDR2 reads SASEGT. Trimming at V came to 6 bases and at J to 2 bases, leaving 2 bases not matched to a gene. Written as DNA, the CDR3 is TGTGCCAGCAGGGGGACAGGACAAGAGACCCAGTACTTC. Encoded protein: CASRGTGQETQYF.

V is TRBV19 and J is TRBJ1-1; D is perhaps TRBD1 (5 bases). The CDR3 spans 13 residues. Germline assignment: CDR1 LNHDA and CDR2 SQIVND (reference sequence). V lost 5 bases and J lost 5, with 12 bases in between. CDR3 coding DNA: TGTGCCAGTAGTCGGCAGGGATGGACTGAAGCTTTCTTT. As protein: CASSRQGWTEAFF. The complete variable domain, with remaining parts taken from reference TRBV19 and TRBJ1-1, reads DGGITQSPKYLFRKEGQNVTLSCEQNLNHDAMYWYRQDPGQGLRLIYYSQIVNDFQKGDIAEGYSVSREKKESFPLTVTSAQKNPTAFYLCASSRQGWTEAFFGQGTRLTVV.

V and J are TRBV7-2 and TRBJ2-7; D unresolved. CDR1 and CDR2 (germline): SGHTA, FQGNSA. The CDR3 length is 12 residues. The V and J ends lost 5 bases and 3 bases respectively, with 8 bases between them. The chain's CDR3 is CASSRPSYEQYF. The DNA for the CDR3 is TGTGCCAGCAGCCGCCCGAGCTACGAGCAGTACTTC.

The chain joins TRBV6-1 to TRBJ1-3; a weak D match, TRBD1 (5 bases). The length of the CDR3 is 16 residues. Looked up from germline, CDR1 is MNHNS and CDR2 is SASEGT. Trimming took off 2 bases at V and 7 bases at J, with 18 bases between the two ends. The CDR3 protein is CASSERQGRPRNTIYF. Here the CDR3 DNA reads TGTGCCAGCAGTGAAAGGCAGGGCAGGCCGCGGAACACCATATATTTT.

The chain links TRBV28 to TRBJ2-3, with TRBD2 matching over 7 bases. The V and J ends lost 2 bases and 6 bases, in that order; junction bases with no gene match: 5. Per germline, CDR1 MDHEN and CDR2 SYDVKM. The CDR3 extends over 14 amino acids. CDR3 in DNA: TGTGCCAGCAGTTTAGCGGGGAGGGTGGATACGCAGTATTTT. The encoded protein is CASSLAGRVDTQYF. The entire variable domain, with the rest obtained from reference TRBV28 and TRBJ2-3, is as follows: DVKVTQSSRYLVKRTGEKVFLECVQDMDHENMFWYRQDPGLGLRLIYFSYDVKMKEKGDIPEGYSVSREKKERFSLILESASTNQTSMYLCASSLAGRVDTQYFGPGTRLTVL.

The rearrangement uses TRBV11-2 and TRBJ1-5; D is unresolved. Germline lookup yields CDR1 SGHAT and CDR2 FQNNGV. V dropped 0 bases and J dropped 6 bases, with 6 bases sitting between them. The CDR3 runs 13 residues. In DNA form, the CDR3 reads TGTGCCAGCAGCTTAGATCCTCGTCAGCCCCAGCATTTT. The encoded protein is CASSLDPRQPQHF.